These 15 T cell receptor beta chains were all obtained from the same sample, sequenced in a study of blood T cell repertoires in COVID-19. Assay used: immunoSEQ multiplex PCR; TCRdb lists only in-frame clones, some missing. The sample gives around 34,000 clones, 80% to 90% of which show up once; approximately 3.5% is in the top ten. Sample: peripheral blood. These receptors all come from a man aged 45-65 years with acute or convalescent COVID-19.

The chain is built from TRBV19 and TRBJ1-5, with 8 bases aligning to TRBD1. Germline CDR1 LNHDA, CDR2 SQIVND (reference sequence). V lost 5 bases, J lost 7 bases, and 4 bases stayed unmatched. The CDR3 is made up of 13 amino acids. The CDR3 protein is CASSSDREQPQHF. The CDR3 DNA sequence: TGTGCCAGTAGTTCGGACAGGGAACAGCCCCAGCATTTT.

The J gene is TRBJ2-1, the V gene TRBV2, with a weak D call TRBD1 (6 bases). Per the germline V gene, CDR1 is SNHLY and CDR2 is FYNNEI. V shed 2 bases and J shed 7 bases, with 18 bases lying between them. The CDR3 sequence is 16 residues long. This CDR3 is CASSEPGPGALNEQFF. CDR3 nucleotide sequence: TGTGCCAGCAGTGAACCCGGGCCAGGGGCGCTTAATGAGCAGTTCTTC. The full variable domain, in which reference TRBV2 and TRBJ2-1 provide the parts outside the CDR3, is EPEVTQTPSHQVTQMGQEVILRCVPISNHLYFYWYRQILGQKVEFLVSFYNNEISEKSEIFDDQFSVERPDGSNFTLKIRSTKLEDSAMYFCASSEPGPGALNEQFFGPGTRLTVL.

This clone was detected once. The chain recombines TRBV18 with TRBJ1-1; 8 nucleotides line up with TRBD1. With 3 bases clipped from V and 4 bases from J, the junction kept 7 bases outside the gene matches. CDR3 length: 15 amino acids. Germline V CDR1 and CDR2: KGHSH, LQKENI. The CDR3 spells CASSPTTGASTEAFF. The CDR3, as DNA: TGTGCCAGCTCACCGACGACAGGGGCGAGCACTGAAGCTTTCTTT. Combining the CDR3 with reference TRBV18 and TRBJ1-1 gives the whole variable domain NAGVMQNPRHLVRRRGQEARLRCSPMKGHSHVYWYRQLPEEGLKFMVYLQKENIIDESGMPKERFSAEFPKEGPSILRIQQVVRGDSAAYFCASSPTTGASTEAFFGQGTRLTVV.

V usage is TRBV6-5 and J usage is TRBJ1-3; 7 positions agree with TRBD1. With 2 bases clipped from V and 3 bases from J, the junction kept 4 bases outside the gene matches. Germline CDR1 is MNHEY and CDR2 is SVGAGI. The CDR3 covers 15 residues. The CDR3 loop reads CASSYARGLGNTIYF. CDR3 in DNA: TGTGCCAGCAGTTACGCGAGGGGGCTTGGAAACACCATATATTTT.

J is TRBJ1-6 and V is TRBV30, with 7 bases fitting TRBD1. The V gene end was trimmed by 3 bases and the J gene end by 7 bases; junction bases not matched to a gene: 9. CDR3 size: 15 residues. CDR1 is GTSNPN and CDR2 is SVGIG in the germline V gene (reference sequence). The CDR3 coding sequence is TGTGCCTGGAGGCCCGACAGGGTCGGCAATTCACCCCTCCACTTT. It is translated as CAWRPDRVGNSPLHF.

The DNA of the CDR3 is TGCAGTGCTAGTCGCTATGGCGGAAGTGAAAAACTGTTTTTT. This translates into CSASRYGGSEKLFF. V and J are TRBV20-1 and TRBJ1-4; unclear D gene. Germline-derived CDR1 and CDR2 are DFQATT and SNEGSKA (reference sequence). V was cut by 3 bases and J by 7 bases, with 15 bases left in between. The CDR3 is 14 amino acids.

The V and J genes are TRBV28 and TRBJ2-2, with a tentative D call TRBD1 (5 bases). The CDR3 is 14 amino acids. The V gene's germline CDR1 is MDHEN and CDR2 SYDVKM. Trimming cost V 7 bases and J 5 bases, with 14 bases left between them. For the CDR3, the DNA is TGTGCCAGCACCGCCGACAGAATTACCGGGGAGCTGTTTTTT. Its translation is CASTADRITGELFF.

This chain joins TRBV25-1 and TRBJ2-7; no clear D gene. This CDR3 is built from 11 residues. Germline CDR1 MGHDK, CDR2 SYGVNS. Trimming stripped 4 bases from V and 5 bases from J, with 6 bases between. The CDR3 sequence: CASSAQNEQYF. DNA for the CDR3: TGTGCCAGCAGTGCGCAGAACGAGCAGTACTTC.

The CDR3 nucleotides are TGTGCCAGCAGCTCCCTCGGACAGGGGTGGAATGAGCAGTTCTTC. It is translated as CASSSLGQGWNEQFF. The rearrangement joins TRBV9 to TRBJ2-1; 9 bases map to TRBD1. V lost 4 bases and J lost 7; bases outside the gene matches: 9. This CDR3 is built from 15 residues. Germline CDR1 is SGDLS and CDR2 is YYNGEE.

There are a few counts of this clone. The V and J genes are TRBV5-6 and TRBJ1-5; D gene ambiguous. This CDR3 is 13 amino acids long. Trimming took 0 bases from V and 4 from J, leaving 5 bases between them. The V gene's germline CDR1 is SGHDT and CDR2 YYEEEE. CDR3 bases: TGTGCCAGCAGCTTGGAAACAAATCAGCCCCAGCATTTT. It translates to CASSLETNQPQHF. Full variable domain (rest looked up from reference TRBV5-6 and TRBJ1-5): DAGVTQSPTHLIKTRGQQVTLRCSPKSGHDTVSWYQQALGQGPQFIFQYYEEEERQRGNFPDRFSGHQFPNYSSELNVNALLLGDSALYLCASSLETNQPQHFGDGTRLSIL.

The gene calls are TRBV19 and TRBJ1-1; D gene ambiguous. CDR1 is LNHDA, CDR2 SQIVND, per germline (reference sequence). The germline V and J ends were trimmed by 4 bases and 1 base, with 16 bases remaining between them. The CDR3 runs to 16 residues. The CDR3 DNA reads as TGTGCCAGTAGTAACCCCCCGGCAGGTTCGAACACTGAAGCTTTCTTT. Its translation: CASSNPPAGSNTEAFF. Drawing the rest from reference TRBV19 and TRBJ1-1, the complete variable domain is DGGITQSPKYLFRKEGQNVTLSCEQNLNHDAMYWYRQDPGQGLRLIYYSQIVNDFQKGDIAEGYSVSREKKESFPLTVTSAQKNPTAFYLCASSNPPAGSNTEAFFGQGTRLTVV.

The CDR3 spells CASSLPIGADTQYF. The CDR3 DNA follows: TGTGCCAGCAGTTTACCCATAGGGGCAGATACGCAGTATTTT. The genes are TRBV28 and TRBJ2-3; D might be TRBD1 (5 bases). Germline V gene lookup returns CDR1 MDHEN and CDR2 SYDVKM. The CDR3 consists of 14 residues. V gave up 2 bases and J gave up 4 bases, with 10 bases separating them.

This chain links TRBV7-8 with TRBJ2-1; possibly TRBD1 for D (6 bases). Germline V gives CDR1 SGHVS, CDR2 FQNEAQ. The CDR3 consists of 16 residues. The ends were cut back, 5 bases at V and 10 bases at J, with 24 bases in the middle. CDR3 residues: CASSPPPGHPEWEQFF. The CDR3 DNA reads TGTGCCAGCAGCCCCCCGCCGGGACACCCAGAATGGGAGCAGTTCTTC.

The chain is built from TRBV6-4 and TRBJ2-1; 7 positions agree with TRBD2. Germline V gene lookup returns CDR1 MRHNA and CDR2 SNTAGT. The CDR3 has 14 residues. The V gene end was trimmed by 6 bases and the J gene end by 7 bases; junction bases not matched to a gene: 9. The DNA of the CDR3 is TGTGCCAGCAGCGAGGCCTCGGGAGGAAATGAGCAGTTCTTC. Translated, it gives CASSEASGGNEQFF.

The CDR3, as DNA: TGTGCCACCGGTGGCGGGGGGGCAACAGATACGCAGTATTTT. Its translation: CATGGGGATDTQYF. The genes are TRBV7-3 and TRBJ2-3, with TRBD2 identical over 9 bases. The CDR3 consists of 14 residues. The V gene's germline CDR1 is SGHTA and CDR2 FQGTGA. The V gene end was trimmed by 10 bases and the J gene end by 3 bases; junction bases not matched to a gene: 8. Variable domain in full (rest from reference TRBV7-3 and TRBJ2-3): GAGVSQTPSNKVTEKGKYVELRCDPISGHTALYWYRQSLGQGPEFLIYFQGTGAADDSGLPNDRFFAVRPEGSVSTLKIQRTERGDSAVYLCATGGGGATDTQYFGPGTRLTVL.